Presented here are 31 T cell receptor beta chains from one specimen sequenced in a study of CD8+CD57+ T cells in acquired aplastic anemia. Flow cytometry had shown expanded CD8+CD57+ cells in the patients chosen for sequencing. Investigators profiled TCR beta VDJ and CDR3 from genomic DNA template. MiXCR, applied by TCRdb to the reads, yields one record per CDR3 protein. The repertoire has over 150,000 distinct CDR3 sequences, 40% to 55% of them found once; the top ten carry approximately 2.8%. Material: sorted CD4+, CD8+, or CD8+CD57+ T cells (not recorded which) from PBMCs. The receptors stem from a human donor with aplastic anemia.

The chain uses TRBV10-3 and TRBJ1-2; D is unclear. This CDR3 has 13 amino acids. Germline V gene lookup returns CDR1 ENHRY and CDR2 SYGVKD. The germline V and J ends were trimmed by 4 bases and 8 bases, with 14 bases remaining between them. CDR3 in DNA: TGTGCCATCAGTGGGACCCCTTCGGAAGGCTACACCTTC. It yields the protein CAISGTPSEGYTF.

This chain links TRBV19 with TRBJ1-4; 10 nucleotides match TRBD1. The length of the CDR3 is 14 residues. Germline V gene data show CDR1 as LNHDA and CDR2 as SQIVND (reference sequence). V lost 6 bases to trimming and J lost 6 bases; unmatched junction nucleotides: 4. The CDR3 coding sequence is TGTGCCAGTAGCGGAGGGACAGGGGATGAAAAACTGTTTTTT. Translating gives CASSGGTGDEKLFF.

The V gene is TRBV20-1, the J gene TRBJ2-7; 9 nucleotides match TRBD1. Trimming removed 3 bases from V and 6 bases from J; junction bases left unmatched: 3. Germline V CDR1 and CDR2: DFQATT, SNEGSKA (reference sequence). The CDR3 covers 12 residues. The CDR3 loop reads CSARGQGPEQYF. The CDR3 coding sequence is TGCAGTGCTAGGGGACAGGGCCCCGAGCAGTACTTC.

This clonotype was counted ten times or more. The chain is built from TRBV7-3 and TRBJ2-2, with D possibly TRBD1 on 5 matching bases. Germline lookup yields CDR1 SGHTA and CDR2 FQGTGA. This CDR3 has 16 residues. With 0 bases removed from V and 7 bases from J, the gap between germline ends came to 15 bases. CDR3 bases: TGTGCCAGCAGCTTAACGTGGAGACAGTCCGGCGGGGAGCTGTTTTTT. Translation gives CASSLTWRQSGGELFF.

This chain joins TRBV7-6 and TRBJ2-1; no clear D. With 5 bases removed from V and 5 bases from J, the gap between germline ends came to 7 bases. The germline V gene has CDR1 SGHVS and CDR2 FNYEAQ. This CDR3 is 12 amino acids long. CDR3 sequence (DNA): TGTGCCAGCAGCCTTTCAAACAATGAGCAGTTCTTC. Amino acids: CASSLSNNEQFF.

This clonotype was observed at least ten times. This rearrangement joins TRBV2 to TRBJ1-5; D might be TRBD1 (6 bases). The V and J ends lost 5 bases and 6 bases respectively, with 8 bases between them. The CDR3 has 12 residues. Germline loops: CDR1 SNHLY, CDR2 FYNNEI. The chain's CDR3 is CASSNRAQPQHF. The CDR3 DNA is TGTGCCAGCAGTAACAGGGCTCAGCCCCAGCATTTT.

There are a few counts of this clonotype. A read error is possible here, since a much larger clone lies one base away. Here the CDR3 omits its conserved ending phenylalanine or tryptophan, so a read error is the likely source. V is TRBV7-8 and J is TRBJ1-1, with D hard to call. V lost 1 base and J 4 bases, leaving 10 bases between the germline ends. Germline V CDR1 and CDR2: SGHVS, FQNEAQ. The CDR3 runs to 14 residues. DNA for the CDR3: TGTGCCAGCAGCTTAGGCCAGACCAGCACTGAAGCTTTCCTT. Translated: CASSLGQTSTEAFL.

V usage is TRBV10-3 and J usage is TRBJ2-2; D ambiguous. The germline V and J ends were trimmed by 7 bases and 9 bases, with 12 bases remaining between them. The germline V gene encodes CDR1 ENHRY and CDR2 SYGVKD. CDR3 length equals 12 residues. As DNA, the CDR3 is TGTGCCATCACCGGGTCGGCGCGGGAGCTGTTTTTT. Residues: CAITGSARELFF.

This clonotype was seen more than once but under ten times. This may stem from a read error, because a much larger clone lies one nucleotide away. CDR3 amino acids: CASSVAGGTSYNEQFF. DNA for the CDR3: TGCGCCAGCAGCGTTGCCGGAGGGACCTCCTACAATGAGCAGTTCTTC. The chain recombines TRBV5-1 with TRBJ2-1; D may be TRBD2 (6 bases). The CDR3 is 16 amino acids. CDR1 and CDR2 (germline): SGHRS, YFSETQ. V was shortened by 4 bases and J by 0 bases, with 14 bases between the two germline ends.

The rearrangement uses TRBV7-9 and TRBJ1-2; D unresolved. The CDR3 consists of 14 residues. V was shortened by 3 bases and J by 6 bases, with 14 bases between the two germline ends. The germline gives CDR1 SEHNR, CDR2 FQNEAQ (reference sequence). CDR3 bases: TGTGCCAGCAGCTTCGAGACGGGAGAGGATGGCTACACCTTC. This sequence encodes CASSFETGEDGYTF.

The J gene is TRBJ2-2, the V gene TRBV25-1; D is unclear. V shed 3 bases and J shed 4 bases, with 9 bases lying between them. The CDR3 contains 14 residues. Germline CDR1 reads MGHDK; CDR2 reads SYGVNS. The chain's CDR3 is CASSDRYPTGELFF. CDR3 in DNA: TGTGCCAGCAGTGATCGGTACCCCACCGGGGAGCTGTTTTTT.

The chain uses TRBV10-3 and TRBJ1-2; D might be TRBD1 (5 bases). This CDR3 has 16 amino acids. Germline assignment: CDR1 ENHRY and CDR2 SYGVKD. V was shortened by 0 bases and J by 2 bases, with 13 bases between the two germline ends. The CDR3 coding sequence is TGTGCCATCAGTGAGTCGGTAGGGGCAGGGAACTATGGCTACACCTTC. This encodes CAISESVGAGNYGYTF.

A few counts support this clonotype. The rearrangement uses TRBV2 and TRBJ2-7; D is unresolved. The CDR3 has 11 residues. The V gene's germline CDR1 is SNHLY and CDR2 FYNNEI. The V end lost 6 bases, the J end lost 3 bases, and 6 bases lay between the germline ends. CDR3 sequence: CASRYFYEQYF. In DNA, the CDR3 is TGTGCCAGCAGGTATTTCTACGAGCAGTACTTC.

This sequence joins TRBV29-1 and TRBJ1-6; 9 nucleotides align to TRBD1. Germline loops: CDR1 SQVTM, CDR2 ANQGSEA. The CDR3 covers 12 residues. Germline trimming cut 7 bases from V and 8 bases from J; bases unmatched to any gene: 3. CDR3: CSAQGADSPLHF. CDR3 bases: TGCAGCGCACAGGGGGCTGATTCACCCCTCCACTTT.

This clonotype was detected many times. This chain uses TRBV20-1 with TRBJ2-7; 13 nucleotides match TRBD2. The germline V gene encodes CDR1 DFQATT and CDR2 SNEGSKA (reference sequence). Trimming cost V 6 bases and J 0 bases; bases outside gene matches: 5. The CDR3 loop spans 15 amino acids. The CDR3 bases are TGCAGTGCCAAGGGACTAGCGGGATCCTCCTACGAGCAGTACTTC. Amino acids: CSAKGLAGSSYEQYF.

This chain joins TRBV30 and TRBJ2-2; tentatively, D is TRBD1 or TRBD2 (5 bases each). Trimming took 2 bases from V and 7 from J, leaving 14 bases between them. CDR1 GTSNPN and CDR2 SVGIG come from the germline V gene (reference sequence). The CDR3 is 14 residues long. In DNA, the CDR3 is TGTGCCTGGAGTTCAACCAGGGCGGGCGGGGAGCTGTTTTTT. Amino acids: CAWSSTRAGGELFF.

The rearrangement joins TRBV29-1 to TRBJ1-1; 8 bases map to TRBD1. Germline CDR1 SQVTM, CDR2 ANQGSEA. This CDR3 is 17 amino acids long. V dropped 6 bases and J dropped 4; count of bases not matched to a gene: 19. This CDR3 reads CSVDWGGGQGGITEAFF. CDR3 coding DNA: TGCAGCGTAGACTGGGGGGGAGGACAGGGAGGAATCACTGAAGCTTTCTTT.

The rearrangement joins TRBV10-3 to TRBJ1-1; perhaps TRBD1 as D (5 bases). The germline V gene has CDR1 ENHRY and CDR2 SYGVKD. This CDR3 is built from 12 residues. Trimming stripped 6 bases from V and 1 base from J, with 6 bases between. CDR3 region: CAIRGANTEAFF. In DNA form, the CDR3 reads TGTGCCATCAGAGGGGCGAACACTGAAGCTTTCTTT.

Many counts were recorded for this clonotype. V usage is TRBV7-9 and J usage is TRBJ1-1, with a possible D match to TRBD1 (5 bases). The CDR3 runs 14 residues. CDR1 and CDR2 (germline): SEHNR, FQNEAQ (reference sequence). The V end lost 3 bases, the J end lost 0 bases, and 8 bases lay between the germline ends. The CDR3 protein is CASSFGTMNTEAFF. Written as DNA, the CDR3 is TGTGCCAGCAGCTTTGGGACCATGAACACTGAAGCTTTCTTT.

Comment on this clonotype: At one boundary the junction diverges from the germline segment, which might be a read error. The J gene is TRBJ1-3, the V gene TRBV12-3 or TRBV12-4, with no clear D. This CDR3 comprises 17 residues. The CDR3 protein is CARSLVPPGTAGNTIYF. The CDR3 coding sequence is TGTGCCAGAAGTTTAGTACCACCGGGCACAGCAGGAAACACTATATATTTT.

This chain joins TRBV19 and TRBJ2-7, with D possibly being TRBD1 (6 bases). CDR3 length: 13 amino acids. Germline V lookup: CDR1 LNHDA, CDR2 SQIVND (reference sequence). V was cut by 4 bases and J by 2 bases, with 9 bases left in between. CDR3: CASSKQGAYEQYF. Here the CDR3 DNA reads TGTGCCAGTAGTAAACAGGGCGCCTACGAGCAGTACTTC.

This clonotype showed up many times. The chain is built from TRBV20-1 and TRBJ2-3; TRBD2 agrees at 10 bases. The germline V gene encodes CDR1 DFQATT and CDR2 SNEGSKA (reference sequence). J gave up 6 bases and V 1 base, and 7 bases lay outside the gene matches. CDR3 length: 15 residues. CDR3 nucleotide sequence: TGCAGTGCTAGAGTTCCAGCGGGAGGGCGGGATACGCAGTATTTT. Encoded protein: CSARVPAGGRDTQYF.

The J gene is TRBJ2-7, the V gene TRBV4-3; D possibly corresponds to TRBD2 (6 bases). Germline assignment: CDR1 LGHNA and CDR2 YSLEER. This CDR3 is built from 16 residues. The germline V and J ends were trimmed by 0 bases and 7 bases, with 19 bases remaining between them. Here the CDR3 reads CASSQERGLPAQEQYF. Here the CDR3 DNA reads TGCGCCAGCAGCCAAGAACGGGGACTCCCCGCCCAGGAGCAGTACTTC.

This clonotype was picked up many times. The CDR3 is CASSLTGAYNEQFF. CDR3 coding DNA: TGCGCCAGCAGCTTGACGGGAGCCTACAATGAGCAGTTCTTC. This chain joins TRBV5-1 and TRBJ2-1; D is possibly TRBD2 (6 bases). The length of the CDR3 is 14 residues. The V gene lost 1 base and the J gene lost 2 bases, with 7 bases spanning the gap. CDR1 and CDR2 (germline): SGHRS, YFSETQ.

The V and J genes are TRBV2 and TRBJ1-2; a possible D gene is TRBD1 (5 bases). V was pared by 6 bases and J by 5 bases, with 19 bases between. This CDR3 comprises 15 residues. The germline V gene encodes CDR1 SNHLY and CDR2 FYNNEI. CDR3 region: CASRTRGMGGYGYTF. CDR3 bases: TGTGCCAGCAGAACTCGGGGAATGGGGGGGTATGGCTACACCTTC.

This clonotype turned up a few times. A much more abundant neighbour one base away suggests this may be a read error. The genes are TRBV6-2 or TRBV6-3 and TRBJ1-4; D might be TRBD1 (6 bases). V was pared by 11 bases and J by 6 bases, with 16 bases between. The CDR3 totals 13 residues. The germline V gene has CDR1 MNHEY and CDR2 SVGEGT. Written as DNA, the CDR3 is TGTGCCGTCAAGGTGGGGGCCGATGAAAAACTGTTTTTT. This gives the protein CAVKVGADEKLFF.

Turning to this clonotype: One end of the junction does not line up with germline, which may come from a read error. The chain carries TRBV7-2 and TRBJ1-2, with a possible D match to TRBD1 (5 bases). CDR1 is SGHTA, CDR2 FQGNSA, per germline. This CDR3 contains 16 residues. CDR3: CASSRQTGLSDYGCTF. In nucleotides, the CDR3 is TGTGCCAGCAGCCGACAGACCGGGCTTTCGGACTATGGCTGCACCTTC.

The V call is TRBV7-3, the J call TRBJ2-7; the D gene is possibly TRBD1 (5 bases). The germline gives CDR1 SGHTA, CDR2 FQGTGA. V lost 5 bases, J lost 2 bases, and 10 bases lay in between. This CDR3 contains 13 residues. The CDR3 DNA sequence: TGTGCCAGCAGCCCGGACATTACCTACGAGCAGTACTTC. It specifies CASSPDITYEQYF.

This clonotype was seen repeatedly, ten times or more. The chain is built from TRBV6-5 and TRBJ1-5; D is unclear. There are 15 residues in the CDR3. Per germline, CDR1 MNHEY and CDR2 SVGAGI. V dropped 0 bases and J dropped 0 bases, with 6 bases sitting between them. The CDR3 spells CASSYSGDSNQPQHF. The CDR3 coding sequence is TGTGCCAGCAGTTACTCTGGGGATAGCAATCAGCCCCAGCATTTT.

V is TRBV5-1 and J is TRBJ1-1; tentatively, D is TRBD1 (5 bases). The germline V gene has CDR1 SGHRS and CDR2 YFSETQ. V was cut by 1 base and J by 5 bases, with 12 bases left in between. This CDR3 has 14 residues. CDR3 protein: CASSLWSRETEAFF. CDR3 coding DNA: TGCGCCAGCAGCTTGTGGAGCAGGGAAACTGAAGCTTTCTTT. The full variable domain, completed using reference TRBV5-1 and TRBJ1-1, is KAGVTQTPRYLIKTRGQQVTLSCSPISGHRSVSWYQQTPGQGLQFLFEYFSETQRNKGNFPGRFSGRQFSNSRSEMNVSTLELGDSALYLCASSLWSRETEAFFGQGTRLTVV.

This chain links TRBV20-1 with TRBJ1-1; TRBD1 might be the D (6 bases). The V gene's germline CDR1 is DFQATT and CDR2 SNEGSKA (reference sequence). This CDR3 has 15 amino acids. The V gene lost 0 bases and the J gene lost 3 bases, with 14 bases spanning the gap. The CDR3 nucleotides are TGCAGTGCTAGAGATAGGGGGGGCGCAGACACTGAAGCTTTCTTT. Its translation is CSARDRGGADTEAFF.